This TCR beta chain came from a study of spatial heterogeneity in lung cancer. Study in general: Unique TCR and UMI combinations averaged more than ten appearances each in raw reads.

Unique molecular identifiers tagged every individual TCR cDNA molecule. TCRdb re-called the 5' RACE reads through MiXCR, storing one row per CDR3 protein. The data contain approximately 92,000 distinct CDR3 sequences, about 12% of them singletons. CDR1 is MNHEY, CDR2 SVGEGT, per germline. The V end lost 6 bases, the J end lost 1 base, and 4 bases lay between the germline ends. The CDR3 runs 12 residues. The time point denotes: sample taken at primary tumor resection. The donor population consisted of under 75 patients with untreated, early-stage non-small cell lung cancer. Unsorted samples of tumor, nontumor lung or frozen PBMC had their whole RNA sequenced.

Sequences were derived from PBMCs, sampled at surgery. The TCR originated in a male donor with early-stage non-small cell lung cancer. The V and J genes are TRBV6-2 or TRBV6-3 and TRBJ1-5; D remains ambiguous. The CDR3 coding sequence is TGTGCCAGCAGGGACAGCAATCAGCCCCAGCATTTT. It is translated as CASRDSNQPQHF.